This T cell receptor (beta chain) was retrieved from a study of cytomegalovirus exposure and HLA in healthy donors. Study-wide context: A previous analysis identified 90 million to 140 million unique TCR beta sequences derived from about 180 million T cells.

General observations from the study: Analysis performed later showed TCR beta chains linked to HLA being more clonally expanded than equally common others. Both high specificity and high sensitivity reportedly marked the classifier's diagnosis of cytomegalovirus status.

Trimming stripped 2 bases from V and 0 bases from J, with 8 bases between. Per the germline V gene, CDR1 is MNHEY and CDR2 is SMNVEV (reference sequence). The CDR3 loop spans 14 amino acids. The PCR used 60 Vbeta and 13 Jbeta primers. Assay: immunoSEQ multiplex PCR; the TCRdb copy retains only in-frame clones and omits some. Found here are under 130,000 clones, 83% of them singletons; the top ten hold approximately 6.1%. In regard to this clone: Its antigen remains unknown.

The clonotype was recovered from a young man in good health and CMV-seronegative. Sequenced material: PBMCs. The rearrangement links TRBV27 to TRBJ2-7; D gene unclear. The CDR3 spells CASSLGRSSYEQYF. The CDR3 nucleotides are TGTGCCAGCAGTTTAGGCAGAAGCTCCTACGAGCAGTACTTC.